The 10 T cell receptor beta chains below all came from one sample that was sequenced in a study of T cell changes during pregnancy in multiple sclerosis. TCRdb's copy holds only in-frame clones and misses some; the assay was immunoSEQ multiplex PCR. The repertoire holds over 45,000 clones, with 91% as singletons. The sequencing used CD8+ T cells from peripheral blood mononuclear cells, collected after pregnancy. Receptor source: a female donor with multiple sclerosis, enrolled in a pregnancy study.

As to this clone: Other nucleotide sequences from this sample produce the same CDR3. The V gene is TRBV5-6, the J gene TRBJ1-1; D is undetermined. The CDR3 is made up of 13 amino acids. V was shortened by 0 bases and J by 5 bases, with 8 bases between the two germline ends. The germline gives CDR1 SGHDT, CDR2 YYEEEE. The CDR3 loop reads CASSLGGDTEAFF. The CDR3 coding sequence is TGTGCCAGCAGCTTGGGCGGGGATACTGAAGCTTTCTTT.

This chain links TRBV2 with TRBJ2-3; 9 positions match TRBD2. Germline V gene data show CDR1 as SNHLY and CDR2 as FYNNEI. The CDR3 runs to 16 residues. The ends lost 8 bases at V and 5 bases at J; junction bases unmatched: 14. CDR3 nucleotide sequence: TGTGCCAGCGGGATGGCGCCTAGCGGGGCGGTAGATACGCAGTATTTT. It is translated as CASGMAPSGAVDTQYF.

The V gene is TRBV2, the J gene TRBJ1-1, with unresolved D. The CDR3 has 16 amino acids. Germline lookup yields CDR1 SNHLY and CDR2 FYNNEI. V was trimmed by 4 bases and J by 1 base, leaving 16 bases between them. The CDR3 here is CASSGGSRSGNTEAFF. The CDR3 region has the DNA TGTGCCAGCAGTGGTGGGAGCAGGTCGGGGAACACTGAAGCTTTCTTT.

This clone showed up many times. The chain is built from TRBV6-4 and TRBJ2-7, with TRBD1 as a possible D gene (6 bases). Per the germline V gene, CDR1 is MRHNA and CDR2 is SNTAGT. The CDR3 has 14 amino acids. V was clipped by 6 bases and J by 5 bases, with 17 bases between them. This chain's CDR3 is CASSLRGEKDEQYF. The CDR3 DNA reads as TGTGCCAGCAGCCTCAGGGGAGAGAAGGACGAGCAGTACTTC.

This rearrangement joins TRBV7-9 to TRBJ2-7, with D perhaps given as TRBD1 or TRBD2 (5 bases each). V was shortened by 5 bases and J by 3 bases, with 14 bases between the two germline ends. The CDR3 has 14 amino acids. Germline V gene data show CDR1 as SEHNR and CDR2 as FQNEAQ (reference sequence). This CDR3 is CASSLEGRVYEQYF. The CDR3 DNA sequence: TGTGCCAGCAGCCTAGAGGGCAGGGTCTACGAGCAGTACTTC. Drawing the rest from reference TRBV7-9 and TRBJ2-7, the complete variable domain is DTGVSQNPRHKITKRGQNVTFRCDPISEHNRLYWYRQTLGQGPEFLTYFQNEAQLEKSRLLSDRFSAERPKGSFSTLEIQRTEQGDSAMYLCASSLEGRVYEQYFGPGTRLTVT.

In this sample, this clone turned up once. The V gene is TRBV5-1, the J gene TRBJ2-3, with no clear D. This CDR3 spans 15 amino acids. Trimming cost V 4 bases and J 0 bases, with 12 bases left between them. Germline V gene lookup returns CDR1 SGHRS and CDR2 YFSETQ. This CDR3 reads CASSPHHISTDTQYF. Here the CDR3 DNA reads TGCGCCAGCAGCCCTCACCACATTAGCACAGATACGCAGTATTTT.

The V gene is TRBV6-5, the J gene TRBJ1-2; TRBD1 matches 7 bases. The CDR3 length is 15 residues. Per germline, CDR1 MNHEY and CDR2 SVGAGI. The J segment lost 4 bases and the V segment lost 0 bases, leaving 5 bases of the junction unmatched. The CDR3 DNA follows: TGTGCCAGCAGTTACTCGGAGGGACAGCCCTATGGCTACACCTTC. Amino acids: CASSYSEGQPYGYTF.

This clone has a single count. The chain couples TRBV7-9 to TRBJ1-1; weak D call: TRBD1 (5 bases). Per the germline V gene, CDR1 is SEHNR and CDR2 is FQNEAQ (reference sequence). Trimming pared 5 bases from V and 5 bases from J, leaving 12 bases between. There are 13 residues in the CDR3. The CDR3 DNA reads TGTGCCAGCAGCCCCTCTGGGGGGACTGAAGCTTTCTTT. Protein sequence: CASSPSGGTEAFF.

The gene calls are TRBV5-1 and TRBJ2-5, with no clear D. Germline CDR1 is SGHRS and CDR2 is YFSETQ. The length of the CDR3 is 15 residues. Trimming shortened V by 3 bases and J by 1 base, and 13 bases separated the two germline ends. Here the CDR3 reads CASSSSARFQETQYF. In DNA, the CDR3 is TGCGCCAGCAGCTCGAGCGCTAGATTCCAAGAGACCCAGTACTTC. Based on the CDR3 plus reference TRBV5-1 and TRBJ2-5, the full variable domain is KAGVTQTPRYLIKTRGQQVTLSCSPISGHRSVSWYQQTPGQGLQFLFEYFSETQRNKGNFPGRFSGRQFSNSRSEMNVSTLELGDSALYLCASSSSARFQETQYFGPGTRLLVL.

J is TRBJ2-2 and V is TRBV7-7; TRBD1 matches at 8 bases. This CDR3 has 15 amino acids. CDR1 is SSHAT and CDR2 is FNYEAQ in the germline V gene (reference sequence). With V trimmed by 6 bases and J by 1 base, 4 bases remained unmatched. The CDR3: CASRPGTGNTGELFF. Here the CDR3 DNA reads TGTGCCAGCAGACCCGGGACAGGGAACACCGGGGAGCTGTTTTTT.